This entry concerns a single T cell receptor (beta chain). Its target is unknown. The CDR3 runs to 13 residues. Germline-derived CDR1 and CDR2 are SGHRS and YFSETQ. Trimming shortened V by 2 bases and J by 8 bases, and 13 bases separated the two germline ends. The source of the sample is a study of T cell responses to AZD1222 COVID-19 vaccine. Overall study results and limits: The donor cohort was predominantly white British with a female majority, and clonal diversity may have been underestimated.

Produced via immunoSEQ multiplex PCR; TCRdb's table is partial and in-frame only. The sample lists 100,000 to 150,000 clones, around 89% seen once, with around 10% in the top ten. The chain is built from TRBV5-1 and TRBJ1-1, with D perhaps matching TRBD1 (5 bases). Sequences were derived from peripheral blood, sampled on day 0 of MenACWY control vaccination. The sequence was obtained from an adult in good health. In nucleotides, the CDR3 is TGCGCCAGCAGCTTCGGAGGGACGTACGAAGCTTTCTTT. It translates to CASSFGGTYEAFF.